This is a list of T cell receptor beta chains from one sample in a study of T cells after yellow fever vaccination. TCRdb independently ran MiXCR on the 5' RACE reads; one entry per CDR3 protein. The sample carries 300,000 to 350,000 distinct CDR3 sequences, approximately 3.9% recorded once. The sequencing here drew on PBMCs, taken 5 days after the yellow fever booster vaccination. These receptors were collected from a man between 18 and 35 years old who received the YFV17D yellow fever vaccine. CDR3s include the opening cysteine and the closing phenylalanine or tryptophan. Each record gives: CDR3 DNA, CDR3 protein, D gene, V gene, clone size, J gene. The D gene is left open where the match is weak. Expanded clones are given a class, and other clones once, few, many or no size at all.

CDR3 DNA: TGTGCCAGCAGCTCCGGGGGGCCCTACACCGGGGAGCTGTTTTTT
CDR3 protein: CASSSGGPYTGELFF
D gene: -
V gene: TRBV11-3
clone size: few
J gene: TRBJ2-2

CDR3 DNA: TGTGCCAGCAGTTATACAGGGGTAGGGAAGACCCAGTACTTC
CDR3 protein: CASSYTGVGKTQYF
D gene: TRBD1
V gene: TRBV6-5
clone size: -
J gene: TRBJ2-5

CDR3 DNA: TGTGCCAGCAGCCGCGATCGAACCCTCCAAGAGACCCAGTACTTC
CDR3 protein: CASSRDRTLQETQYF
D gene: -
V gene: TRBV7-2
clone size: few
J gene: TRBJ2-5

CDR3 DNA: TGTGCCAGCAGTTACGCGCAGGGGGCTAAAAATACGCAGTATTTT
CDR3 protein: CASSYAQGAKNTQYF
D gene: TRBD1
V gene: TRBV6-5
clone size: few
J gene: TRBJ2-3

CDR3 DNA: TGCAGTGCTAGAGTCCAGGGGGCAGGCGAGCAGTACTTC
CDR3 protein: CSARVQGAGEQYF
D gene: TRBD1
V gene: TRBV20-1
clone size: -
J gene: TRBJ2-7

CDR3 DNA: TGCAGTGCTAGGGCCTCCGGGACTAGCGGGGGGGCCTCACCTCGAGACCTCTACGAGCAGTACTTC
CDR3 protein: CSARASGTSGGASPRDLYEQYF
D gene: TRBD2
V gene: TRBV20-1
clone size: few
J gene: TRBJ2-7

CDR3 DNA: TGTGCCAGCTCGAACCCCGACAGGGTCAGTATTGGTGAGCAGTTCTTC
CDR3 protein: CASSNPDRVSIGEQFF
D gene: TRBD1
V gene: TRBV27
clone size: few
J gene: TRBJ2-1

CDR3 DNA: TGCAGTGCTTCTCTGGGGGGCGCAGTTCGGGAGACCCAGTACTTC
CDR3 protein: CSASLGGAVRETQYF
D gene: -
V gene: TRBV20-1
clone size: few
J gene: TRBJ2-5

CDR3 DNA: TGTGCCAGCAGTTTCGACAGGACGAACACTGAAGCTTTCTTT
CDR3 protein: CASSFDRTNTEAFF
D gene: -
V gene: TRBV12-3/TRBV12-4
clone size: many
J gene: TRBJ1-1

CDR3 DNA: TGTGCCAGCAGCATCAGCAGGAGCCTCGAAGCTTTCTTT
CDR3 protein: CASSISRSLEAFF
D gene: -
V gene: TRBV7-2
clone size: -
J gene: TRBJ1-1

CDR3 DNA: TGTGCCAGCAGTTATGGCCAGGACAGATACGAGCAGTACTTC
CDR3 protein: CASSYGQDRYEQYF
D gene: -
V gene: TRBV6-6
clone size: many
J gene: TRBJ2-7

CDR3 DNA: TGTGCCAGCAGCGCGACCGACTCCTACGAGCAGTACTTC
CDR3 protein: CASSATDSYEQYF
D gene: -
V gene: TRBV9
clone size: few
J gene: TRBJ2-7

CDR3 DNA: TGCAGTGCTGAGAGTGGCTGGGAGCAGTACTTC
CDR3 protein: CSAESGWEQYF
D gene: -
V gene: TRBV20-1
clone size: many
J gene: TRBJ2-7

CDR3 DNA: TGCAGTGCTCCGAAAAGCAGAGTTTCCTACAATGAGCAGTTCTTC
CDR3 protein: CSAPKSRVSYNEQFF
D gene: -
V gene: TRBV20-1
clone size: few
J gene: TRBJ2-1

CDR3 DNA: TGTGCCACTCTATCGGGGGGCGGTGAGCAGTTCTTC
CDR3 protein: CATLSGGGEQFF
D gene: -
V gene: TRBV11-2
clone size: many
J gene: TRBJ2-1